Listed below are T cell receptor beta chains from one sample, sequenced in a study of blood T cell repertoires in COVID-19. Profiled with immunoSEQ multiplex PCR; TCRdb holds only in-frame clones, not every one. In the table there are under 300,000 clones, under 90% of which are singletons. Sequencing was carried out using PBMCs or T cells enriched from blood (not recorded which). These receptors all stem from a woman aged 55-69 years who had recovered from COVID-19. Each CDR3 is given without its conserved first and last residue. D genes are given only for firm matches.

v_call cdr3_length d_call cdr3_aa
TRBV28 11 NA ASRQGGTGELF
TRBV6-5 11 NA ASIGDISYEQY
TRBV18 13 NA ASSPVTGSAQPQH
TRBV10-3 17 NA AISEPPGPLLSGNQPQH
TRBV4-1 14 TRBD2 ASSQEGGASTDTQY
TRBV2 11 NA ASSRGRGTEAF
TRBV12-5 13 TRBD2 ASGLGLAEGNEQF
TRBV7-3 15 TRBD1 ASSRGLDRGRSGELF
TRBV5-7 11 TRBD1 ASSWDRVQPQH
TRBV6-5 11 NA ASKGGLAGELF
TRBV28 13 TRBD1 ASRPPITGDSPLH
TRBV5-8 12 TRBD1 ASSLTTGAYGYT
TRBV5-1 12 TRBD2 ASSPGLAGYEQY
TRBV2 13 NA ASRPTGVFTDTQY
TRBV30 9 NA AWSVLREQY
TRBV5-1 13 NA ASSLGIGADTEAF
TRBV28 10 NA ASSLVITGAD
TRBV27 13 TRBD2 ASRIRGGATGELF
TRBV11-3 14 TRBD1 ASSFGQGGNNTEAF
TRBV6-5 12 TRBD1 ASKKDRAYNEQF